This record concerns one T cell receptor (beta chain) sequence. This clone's antigen is unknown. The input lacks base qualities; no much larger clone sits a single base away. The data belong to a study of blood T cell repertoires in COVID-19 (dated by TCRdb to 2020 to 2021). Turning to the overall study: Samples covering the acute and convalescent phases of COVID-19 were provided by collaborators in the United States, Italy and Spain. The material from the prospective study consisted of cDNA or gDNA derived from T cells, B-cell-depleted T cells, or PBMCs. The dataset comprised deeply sampled blood TCRbeta repertoires from subjects exposed to, actively infected with, or recovered from COVID-19. The repertoires were released in a freely available public database meant as a resource for research on the immune response to SARS-CoV-2. Samples came from the ongoing ImmuneRACE study (first 160 participants) plus 1,254 subjects from 6 global collaborators. The sample metadata nearly always contained a de-identified subject ID, COVID-19 status, age in years and sex. Where HLA class I and class II types were available, the types were taken from metadata supplied by the sample provider, not from assay-based typing.

The germline V gene sets CDR1 to MNHEY and CDR2 to SVGAGI. V has 0 bases trimmed and J has 4 bases trimmed; junction bases matching no gene number 4. CDR3 length: 15 amino acids, cysteine to phenylalanine. Only the CDR3 DNA stays, 45 bases, in frame from base 1. The immunoSEQ Assay, a bias-controlled multiplex PCR, was used to amplify TCRbeta CDR3 regions from genomic DNA. As for the authors' bioinformatics: Within the assay, amplification of reference gene primers was used to estimate how many nucleated cells each sample contained. To quantify the absolute abundance of each unique TCRbeta CDR3 rearrangement, sequence reads were collapsed and filtered. For each sample, productive Simpson clonality was calculated as the square root of Simpson's diversity index across productive rearrangements. TCRdb re-hosts the immuneACCESS table, in-frame sequences only. Its copies lack some clones; in the studies checked, an unresolved V gene accounts for under half of them, and the cause for the rest is not known. The DNA gave D and trimming, while V, J and clone size come from that table. Across this sample there are 80,000 or so clones, with roughly nine tenths seen only once. The ten biggest clones cover about 2.5% of the sample.

What the authors observed across the whole study: How much clinical and demographic metadata was included differed by source and by participant, and the metadata was provided uncurated.

Collaborating institutions collected whole blood in K2EDTA tubes following their own protocols. For TCRbeta analysis, collaborators shipped samples as frozen whole blood, isolated PBMCs, or DNA extracted from either of those sample types. The sequencing sample was made of peripheral blood. The chain couples TRBV6-5 to TRBJ2-7; TRBD1 aligns with 9 central bases. The TCR comes from a man aged 50 to 60 with acute or convalescent COVID-19. The CDR3 protein sequence reads: CASSYSQGANYEQYF. The DNA sequence reads TGTGCCAGCAGTTACTCACAGGGGGCTAATTACGAGCAGTACTTC.